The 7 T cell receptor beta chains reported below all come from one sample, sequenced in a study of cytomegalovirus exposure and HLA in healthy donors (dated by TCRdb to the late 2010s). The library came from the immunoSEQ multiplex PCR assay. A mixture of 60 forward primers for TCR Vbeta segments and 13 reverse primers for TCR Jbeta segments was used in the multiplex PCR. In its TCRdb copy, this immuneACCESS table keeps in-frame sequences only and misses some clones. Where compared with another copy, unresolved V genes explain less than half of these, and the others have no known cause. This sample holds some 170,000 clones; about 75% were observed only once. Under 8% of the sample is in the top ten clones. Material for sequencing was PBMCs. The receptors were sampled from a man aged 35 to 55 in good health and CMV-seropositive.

CDR3 nucleotides: TGTGCCAGCAGCTTAGGACAGACGACAGATACGCAGTATTTT. Encoded protein: CASSLGQTTDTQYF. The chain combines TRBV7-3 with TRBJ2-3; possibly TRBD1 for D (6 bases). Trimming removed 2 bases from V and 3 bases from J, with 9 bases in between. This CDR3 region has 14 residues. The germline V gene encodes CDR1 SGHTA and CDR2 FQGTGA.

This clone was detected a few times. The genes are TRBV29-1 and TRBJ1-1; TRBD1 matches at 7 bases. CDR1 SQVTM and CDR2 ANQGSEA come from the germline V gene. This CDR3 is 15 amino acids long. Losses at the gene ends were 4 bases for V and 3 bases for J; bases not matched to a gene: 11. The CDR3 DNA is TGCAGCGTTGTGGGGGAAGGGGGCGCCTACACTGAAGCTTTCTTT. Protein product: CSVVGEGGAYTEAFF.

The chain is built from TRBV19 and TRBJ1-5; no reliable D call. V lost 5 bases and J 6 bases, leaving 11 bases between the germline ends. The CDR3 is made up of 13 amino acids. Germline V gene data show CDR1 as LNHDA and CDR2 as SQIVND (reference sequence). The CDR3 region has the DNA TGTGCCAGTAGTTCCGGGGTTGGTCAGCCCCAGCATTTT. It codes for CASSSGVGQPQHF. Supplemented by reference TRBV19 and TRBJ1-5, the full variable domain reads DGGITQSPKYLFRKEGQNVTLSCEQNLNHDAMYWYRQDPGQGLRLIYYSQIVNDFQKGDIAEGYSVSREKKESFPLTVTSAQKNPTAFYLCASSSGVGQPQHFGDGTRLSIL.

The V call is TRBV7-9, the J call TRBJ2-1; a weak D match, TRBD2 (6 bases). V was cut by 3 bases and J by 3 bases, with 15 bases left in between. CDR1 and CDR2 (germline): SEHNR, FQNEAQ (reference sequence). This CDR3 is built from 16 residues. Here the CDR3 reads CASSLGGGLYYNEQFF. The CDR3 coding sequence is TGTGCCAGCAGCTTGGGGGGAGGACTTTACTACAATGAGCAGTTCTTC.

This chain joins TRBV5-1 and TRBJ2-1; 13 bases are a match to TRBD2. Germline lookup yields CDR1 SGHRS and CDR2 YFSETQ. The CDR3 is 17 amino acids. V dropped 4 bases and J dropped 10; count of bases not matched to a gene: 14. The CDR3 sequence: CASSRSGTSGTQEEQFF. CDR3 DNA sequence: TGCGCCAGCAGCAGATCCGGGACTAGCGGGACCCAGGAGGAGCAGTTCTTC.

CDR3 DNA sequence: TGTGCCAGCAGTTACTTCGAGGGAGGGATGAACGAGCAGTACTTC. This translates into CASSYFEGGMNEQYF. This chain joins TRBV6-6 and TRBJ2-5, with TRBD2 matching over 7 bases. The DNA end is a closer match to TRBJ2-7, so the J assignment may be wrong. The CDR3 has 15 residues. Germline loops: CDR1 MNHNY, CDR2 SVGAGI (reference sequence).

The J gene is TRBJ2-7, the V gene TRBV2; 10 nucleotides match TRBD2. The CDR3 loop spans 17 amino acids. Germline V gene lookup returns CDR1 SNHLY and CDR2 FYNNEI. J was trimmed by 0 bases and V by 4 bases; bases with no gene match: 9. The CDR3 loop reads CASSAELTSGFSYEQYF. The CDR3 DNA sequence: TGTGCCAGCAGTGCAGAGCTGACTAGCGGGTTCTCCTACGAGCAGTACTTC.